The next 6 T cell receptor beta chains were all read from a single sample in a study of T cells after yellow fever vaccination. TCRdb reanalysed the 5' RACE reads using MiXCR and keeps one entry per CDR3 protein. The sample has a few hundred thousand distinct CDR3 sequences, over 3.5% seen once. Sequencing was performed on PBMCs, taken 5 days after the yellow fever booster vaccination. These receptors originate from a young man who received the YFV17D yellow fever vaccine.

This clonotype occurred a few times. This chain connects TRBV27 to TRBJ2-3, with D possibly TRBD1 on 6 matching bases. With 6 bases removed from V and 7 bases from J, the gap between germline ends came to 8 bases. The CDR3 spans 11 residues. The germline V gene encodes CDR1 MNHEY and CDR2 SMNVEV (reference sequence). The CDR3 DNA is TGTGCCAGCAGCAGGGGTTATACGCAGTATTTT. Translated, it gives CASSRGYTQYF.

V and J are TRBV7-8 and TRBJ1-4; TRBD1 aligns across 7 bases. With V trimmed by 4 bases and J by 8 bases, 4 bases remained unmatched. From germline, CDR1 is SGHVS and CDR2 FQNEAQ. This CDR3 region has 13 residues. The chain's CDR3 is CASSYDREEKLFF. CDR3 nucleotides: TGTGCCAGCAGCTACGACAGGGAGGAAAAACTGTTTTTT.

Comment on this clonotype: At one end, the junction sequence differs from germline, possibly due to a read error. This chain joins TRBV6-4 and TRBJ1-1; no reliable D call. Germline loops: CDR1 MRHNA, CDR2 SNTAGT. This CDR3 has 14 amino acids. CDR3 nucleotides: TGTGCCAGCAGTGACGGGAAGGAAGGCACTGGAGCTTTCTTT. It translates to CASSDGKEGTGAFF.

This clonotype was counted between two and nine times. The J gene is TRBJ1-6, the V gene TRBV7-8, with 8 positions matching TRBD1. J gave up 10 bases and V 3 bases, and 8 bases lay outside the gene matches. Germline V gene sequence: CDR1 SGHVS, CDR2 FQNEAQ. The CDR3 sequence is 15 residues long. The CDR3 protein is CASSFYPGGQSPLHF. The CDR3 DNA reads as TGTGCCAGCAGCTTCTATCCAGGGGGCCAATCACCCCTCCACTTT.

This clonotype appeared many times. The rearrangement uses TRBV20-1 and TRBJ2-1; TRBD2 matches 7 bases. Germline V lookup: CDR1 DFQATT, CDR2 SNEGSKA (reference sequence). The CDR3 is made up of 14 amino acids. V lost 2 bases and J lost 7; bases outside the gene matches: 8. CDR3 nucleotides: TGCAGTGCTAGACCGCGGGGAGGGAAAAATGAGCAGTTCTTC. Translating it yields CSARPRGGKNEQFF.

This clonotype was found a few times. This sequence joins TRBV20-1 and TRBJ2-3, with TRBD1 matching over 7 bases. The CDR3 is 13 residues long. Germline V gives CDR1 DFQATT, CDR2 SNEGSKA (reference sequence). The V gene end was trimmed by 5 bases and the J gene end by 3 bases; junction bases not matched to a gene: 5. CDR3 protein: CSAGPTGTDTQYF. In DNA form, the CDR3 reads TGCAGTGCTGGCCCGACAGGGACAGATACGCAGTATTTT.